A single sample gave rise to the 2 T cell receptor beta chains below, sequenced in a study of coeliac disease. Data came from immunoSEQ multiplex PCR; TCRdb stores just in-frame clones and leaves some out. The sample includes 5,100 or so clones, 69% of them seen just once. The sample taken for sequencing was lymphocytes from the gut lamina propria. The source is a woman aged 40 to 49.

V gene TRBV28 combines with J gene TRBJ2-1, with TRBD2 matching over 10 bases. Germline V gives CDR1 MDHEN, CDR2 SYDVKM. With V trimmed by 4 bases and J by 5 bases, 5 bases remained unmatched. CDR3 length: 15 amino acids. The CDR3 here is CASSSAGGPDNEQFF. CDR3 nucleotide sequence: TGTGCCAGCAGTTCAGCGGGAGGGCCTGACAATGAGCAGTTCTTC.

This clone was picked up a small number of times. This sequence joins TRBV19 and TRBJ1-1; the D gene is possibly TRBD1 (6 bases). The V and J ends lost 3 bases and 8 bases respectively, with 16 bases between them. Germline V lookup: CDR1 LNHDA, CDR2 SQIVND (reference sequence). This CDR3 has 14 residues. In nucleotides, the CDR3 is TGTGCCAGTAGTATGGACAGCCGACTCGGGGAAGCTTTCTTT. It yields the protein CASSMDSRLGEAFF.